This TCR beta chain was sequenced for a study of shared clonotypes between healthy human individuals. Findings and limits, study-wide: Non-shared clonotypes were found to have lower generation probabilities than the clonotypes that were shared by all four of the sorted-subset donors.

This clone showed up just a few times. Its specificity is unknown. Using immunoSEQ multiplex PCR, the repertoire was profiled, and TCRdb retains in-frame clones only, with some absent. The sample yields about 770,000 clones, roughly two thirds seen once. The CDR3 runs to 15 residues. CDR1 is MGHDK, CDR2 SYGVNS, per germline. V dropped 3 bases and J dropped 2; count of bases not matched to a gene: 5. The receptor was isolated from a woman aged 30 to 39 in good health. The sample was memory CD4+ T cells sorted from blood. Regarding subset: CD45RA-negative fraction. V and J are TRBV25-1 and TRBJ2-7; 9 bases are a match to TRBD1. The CDR3 DNA is TGTGCCAGCAGTGAGCTCGGGGACAGGGCCTACGAGCAGTACTTC. Translating it yields CASSELGDRAYEQYF.